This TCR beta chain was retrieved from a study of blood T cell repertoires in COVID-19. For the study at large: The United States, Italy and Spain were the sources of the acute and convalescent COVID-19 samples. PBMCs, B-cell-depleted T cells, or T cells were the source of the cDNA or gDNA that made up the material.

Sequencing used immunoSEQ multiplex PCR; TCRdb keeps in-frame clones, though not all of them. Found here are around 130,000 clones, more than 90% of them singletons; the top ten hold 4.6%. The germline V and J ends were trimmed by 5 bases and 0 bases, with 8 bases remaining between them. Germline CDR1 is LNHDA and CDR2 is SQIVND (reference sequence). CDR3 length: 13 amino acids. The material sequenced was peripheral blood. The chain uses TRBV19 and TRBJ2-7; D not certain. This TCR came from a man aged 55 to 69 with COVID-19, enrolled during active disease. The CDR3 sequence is CASSPDNSYEQYF. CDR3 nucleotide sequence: TGTGCCAGTAGTCCCGACAACTCCTACGAGCAGTACTTC.